One and the same sample provided the 4 T cell receptor beta chains below, sequenced in a study of blood T cells in healthy people across ages. Together with a sample-barcoded 5' primer, a J-beta primer mix was included in a second PCR lasting about 6 to 11 cycles. TCRdb re-derived calls from the 5' RACE reads in MiXCR, one entry per CDR3 protein. The sample holds more than 1,400,000 distinct CDR3 sequences; 40% to 50% are singletons and the top ten take approximately 7.9%. Sequencing used blood. All receptors come from a woman between 18 and 29 years old in good health.

This clonotype occurred a few times. The chain recombines TRBV14 with TRBJ2-3; 10 bases are shared with TRBD1. V was clipped by 2 bases and J by 5 bases; unmatched bases: 4. Germline-derived CDR1 and CDR2 are SGHDN and FVKESK. CDR3 length: 15 residues. The CDR3 region is CASSQPGQGRDTQYF. The DNA of the CDR3 is TGTGCCAGCAGCCAACCGGGACAGGGGCGAGATACGCAGTATTTT.

The table lists this clonotype with many counts. The chain combines TRBV30 with TRBJ1-2; 7 bases map to TRBD1. V shed 4 bases and J 3 bases; nucleotides not matched to a gene: 11. Looked up from germline, CDR1 is GTSNPN and CDR2 is SVGIG (reference sequence). CDR3 length: 15 amino acids. CDR3 coding DNA: TGTGCCTGGACCCGACAGGGTAGGGATGACTATGGCTACACCTTC. Amino acid sequence: CAWTRQGRDDYGYTF.

This clonotype was counted a single time. The chain joins TRBV10-3 to TRBJ2-2, with D possibly TRBD2 on 5 matching bases. There are 13 residues in the CDR3. The germline V and J ends were trimmed by 10 bases and 7 bases, with 16 bases remaining between them. CDR1 and CDR2 from the germline V gene are ENHRY and SYGVKD. CDR3 bases: TGTGCCACCGGTCTGGGCGAGGGCGGGGAGCTGTTTTTT. It yields the protein CATGLGEGGELFF.

In its sample, this clonotype was seen a few times. V is TRBV20-1 and J is TRBJ2-7; the match to TRBD1 covers 7 bases. The DNA end is a closer match to TRBJ2-5, so the J assignment may be wrong. This CDR3 is built from 14 residues. From germline, CDR1 is DFQATT and CDR2 SNEGSKA (reference sequence). CDR3 bases: TGCAGTGCTAGAGTTAGGGGGCTAGCTGAGACCCAGTACTTC. Its translation: CSARVRGLAETQYF.